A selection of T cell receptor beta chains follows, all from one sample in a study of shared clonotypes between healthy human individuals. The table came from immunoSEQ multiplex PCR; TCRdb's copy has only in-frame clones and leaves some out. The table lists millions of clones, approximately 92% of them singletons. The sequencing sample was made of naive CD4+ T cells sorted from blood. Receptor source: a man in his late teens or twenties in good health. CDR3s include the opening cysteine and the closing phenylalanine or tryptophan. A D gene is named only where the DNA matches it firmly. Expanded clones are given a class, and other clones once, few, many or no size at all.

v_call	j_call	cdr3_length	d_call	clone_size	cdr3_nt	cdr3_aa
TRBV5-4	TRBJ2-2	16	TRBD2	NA	TGTGCCAGCAGCAAGGGTGGGACTACGAACACCGGGGAGCTGTTTTTT	CASSKGGTTNTGELFF
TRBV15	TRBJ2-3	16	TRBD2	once	TGTGCCACCAGCCCTATGAGGGCGGGAGGTACAGATACGCAGTATTTT	CATSPMRAGGTDTQYF
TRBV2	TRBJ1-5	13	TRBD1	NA	TGTGCCAGCAGGCCGACAGGGATCCAGCCCCAGCATTTT	CASRPTGIQPQHF
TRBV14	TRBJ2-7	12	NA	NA	TGTGCCAGCAGCCAAGATCAAATTGTGCAGTACTTC	CASSQDQIVQYF
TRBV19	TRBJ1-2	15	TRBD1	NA	TGTGCCAGTAGTCATCCGGGACAGGGGGCTGGAGGCTACACCTTC	CASSHPGQGAGGYTF
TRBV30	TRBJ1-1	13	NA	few	TGTGCCTGGCGCCGGGGAGGTTTAACTGAAGCTTTCTTT	CAWRRGGLTEAFF
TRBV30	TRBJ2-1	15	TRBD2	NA	TGTGCCTGGAGTGCCCGACTAGCGGGAGATGGTGAGCAGTTCTTC	CAWSARLAGDGEQFF
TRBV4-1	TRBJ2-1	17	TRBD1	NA	TGCGCCAGCAGCCGATACAGGGGCGTAAACACCTACAATGAGCAGTTCTTC	CASSRYRGVNTYNEQFF
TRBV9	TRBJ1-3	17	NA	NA	TGTGCCAGCAGCCCATCGCGGCTAGGGAGCTCTGGAAACACCATATATTTT	CASSPSRLGSSGNTIYF
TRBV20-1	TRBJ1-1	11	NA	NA	TGCAGGCCCAGGGTAGGCACTGAAGCTTTCTTT	CRPRVGTEAFF
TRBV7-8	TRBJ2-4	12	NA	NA	TGTGCCAGCAGCTTAGCGACAGGCATTCAGTACTTC	CASSLATGIQYF
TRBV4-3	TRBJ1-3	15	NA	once	TGCGCCAGCAGCCAACAATGGGCGTCTGGAAACACCATATATTTT	CASSQQWASGNTIYF
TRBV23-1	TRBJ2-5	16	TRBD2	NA	TGCGCCAGCAGTCAATCGGCGCTAGCGGGAGTAGAGACCCAGTACTTC	CASSQSALAGVETQYF
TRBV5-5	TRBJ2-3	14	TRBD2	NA	TGTGCCAGCAGAGGGGCGGGGGGCACAGATACGCAGTATTTT	CASRGAGGTDTQYF
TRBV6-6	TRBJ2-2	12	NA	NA	TGTGCCAGCAGTTCGCAGGGGCTGGAGCTGTTTTTT	CASSSQGLELFF
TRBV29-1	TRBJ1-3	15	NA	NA	TGCAGCGTTGTTCATACGCAGGGGTCTGGAAACACCATATATTTT	CSVVHTQGSGNTIYF
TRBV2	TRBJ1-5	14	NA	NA	TGTGCCAGCAGGGACAGTTTGGGCAATCAGCCCCAGCATTTT	CASRDSLGNQPQHF
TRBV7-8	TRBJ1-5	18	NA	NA	TGTGCCAGCAGCTTAGTCGGGGGGTCGGGGTATAGCAATCAGCCCCAGCATTTT	CASSLVGGSGYSNQPQHF
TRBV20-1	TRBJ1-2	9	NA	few	TGCAGTGCGGGAGAGGGCTACACCTTC	CSAGEGYTF
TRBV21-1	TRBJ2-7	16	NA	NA	TGTGCCAGCAGCAAAAGGGACGGATCCCTAACCTACGAGCAGTACTTC	CASSKRDGSLTYEQYF
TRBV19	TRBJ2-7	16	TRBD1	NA	TGTGCCAGTAGTATAGGTGGTTGGACAGGGGGCAACGAGCAGTACTTC	CASSIGGWTGGNEQYF
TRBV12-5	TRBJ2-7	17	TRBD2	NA	TGTGCTAGTGGTTTGGCGAAGGTGTTAGCGGGAGATAACGAGCAGTACTTC	CASGLAKVLAGDNEQYF
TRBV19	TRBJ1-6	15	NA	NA	TGTGCCAGTAGTATGTCGACAGGCAGGAATTCACCCCTCCACTTT	CASSMSTGRNSPLHF
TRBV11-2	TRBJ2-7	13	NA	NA	TGTGCCAGCAGCCTAACTGGGGGGTACGAGCAGTACTTC	CASSLTGGYEQYF
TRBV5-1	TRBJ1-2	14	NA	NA	TGCGCCAGCAGCTTGTCCCCCGAGCGCTATGGCTACACCTTC	CASSLSPERYGYTF
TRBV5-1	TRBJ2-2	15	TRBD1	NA	TGCGCCAGCAGCTTGTATGGGACAGGGGTCGGGGAGCTGTTTTTT	CASSLYGTGVGELFF
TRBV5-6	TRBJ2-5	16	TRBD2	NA	TGTGCCAGCAGCTTGGTTGGACTAGCAGGCCAAGAGACCCAGTACTTC	CASSLVGLAGQETQYF
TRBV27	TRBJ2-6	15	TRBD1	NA	TGTGCCAGCAGACCAGGGGGTGCTGGGGCCAACGTCCTGACTTTC	CASRPGGAGANVLTF
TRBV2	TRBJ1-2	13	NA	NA	TGTGCCAGCAAGGGGAGGGCTAACTATGGCTACACCTTC	CASKGRANYGYTF
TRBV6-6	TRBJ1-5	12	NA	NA	TGTGCCAGCAGTTACAACAATCAGCCCCAGCATTTT	CASSYNNQPQHF
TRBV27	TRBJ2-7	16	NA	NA	TGTGCCAGCAGCTATGGGGAGTTGGGCGGCCCCTACGAGCAGTACTTC	CASSYGELGGPYEQYF
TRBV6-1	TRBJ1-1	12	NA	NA	TGTGCCAGCAGTGAAAGGAACACTGAAGCTTTCTTT	CASSERNTEAFF
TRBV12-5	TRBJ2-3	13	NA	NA	TGTGCTAGTGGTTTGGTAGGGACAGATACGCAGTATTTT	CASGLVGTDTQYF
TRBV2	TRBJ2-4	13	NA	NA	TGTGCCAGCAGCGTCCTAGCCAAAAACATTCAGTACTTC	CASSVLAKNIQYF
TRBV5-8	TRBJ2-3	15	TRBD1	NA	TGTGCCAGCACCCCAGGACAGGCGACCACAGATACGCAGTATTTT	CASTPGQATTDTQYF
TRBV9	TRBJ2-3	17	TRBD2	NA	TGTGCCAGCAGCCCCCCTGGCGGGGGGTCTAGCACAGATACGCAGTATTTT	CASSPPGGGSSTDTQYF
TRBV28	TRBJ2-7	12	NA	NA	TGTGCCAGCAGTTCCGGGGCCTGGGAGCAGTACTTC	CASSSGAWEQYF
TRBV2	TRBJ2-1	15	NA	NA	TGTGCCAGCAACCCTAGGTCTAGCCCTTACAATGAGCAGTTCTTC	CASNPRSSPYNEQFF
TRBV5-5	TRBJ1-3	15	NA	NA	TGTGCCAGCAGCTTCGACAGGCCCTCTGGAAACACCATATATTTT	CASSFDRPSGNTIYF
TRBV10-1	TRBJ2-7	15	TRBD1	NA	TGCGCCAGCAGTGGGGGACAGGGCGCAACCTACGAGCAGTACTTC	CASSGGQGATYEQYF
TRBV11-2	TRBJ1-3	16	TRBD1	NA	TGTGCCAGCAGCTTCGGACAGGGGCTCTCTGGAAACACCATATATTTT	CASSFGQGLSGNTIYF
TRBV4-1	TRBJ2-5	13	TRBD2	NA	TGCGCCAGCAGCCGGACTAGGCAAGAGACCCAGTACTTC	CASSRTRQETQYF
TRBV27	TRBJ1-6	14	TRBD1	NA	TGTGCCAGCAGTCAAACAGGGGACAATTCACCCCTCCACTTT	CASSQTGDNSPLHF
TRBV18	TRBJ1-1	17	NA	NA	TGTGCCAGCTCACTAAACCACGGCGGGGGCGCGGGCACTGAAGCTTTCTTT	CASSLNHGGGAGTEAFF
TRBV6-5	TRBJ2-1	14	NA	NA	TGTGCCAGCAGTCGGGACGTGAGGTACAATGAGCAGTTCTTC	CASSRDVRYNEQFF
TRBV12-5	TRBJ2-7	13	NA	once	TGTGCTAGTGTCGAGGGGAACTCCTACGAGCAGTACTTC	CASVEGNSYEQYF
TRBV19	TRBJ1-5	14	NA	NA	TGTGCCAGTAGTTTCAGGGAACGCAATCAGCCCCAGCATTTT	CASSFRERNQPQHF
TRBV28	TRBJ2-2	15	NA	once	TGTGCCAGCCTCCGCGCAGGGTCGAACACCGGGGAGCTGTTTTTT	CASLRAGSNTGELFF
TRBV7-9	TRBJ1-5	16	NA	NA	TGTGCCAGCAGCTTAGGACGAGACAATAGCAATCAGCCCCAGCATTTT	CASSLGRDNSNQPQHF
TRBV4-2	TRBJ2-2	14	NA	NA	TGTGCCAGCAGCCGAACGGGCCCAACCGGGGAGCTGTTTTTT	CASSRTGPTGELFF
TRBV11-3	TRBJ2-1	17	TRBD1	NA	TGTGCCAGCAGCCGAGCCGGGACAGGGTCGTTATACAATGAGCAGTTCTTC	CASSRAGTGSLYNEQFF
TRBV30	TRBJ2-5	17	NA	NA	TGTGCCTGGAGTCTCCATCCCCGGTTGTCGGGCCAAGAGACCCAGTACTTC	CAWSLHPRLSGQETQYF
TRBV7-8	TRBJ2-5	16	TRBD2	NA	TGTGCCAGCAGCGCCCGGACTAGCGGCCCCGGGGAGACCCAGTACTTC	CASSARTSGPGETQYF
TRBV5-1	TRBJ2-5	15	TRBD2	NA	TGCGCCAGCAGCCAGGGGACTAGCGGGACAGAGACCCAGTACTTC	CASSQGTSGTETQYF
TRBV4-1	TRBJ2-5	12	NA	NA	TGCGCCAGCAGCCAAGGAAGGGGGGGCCCCTACTTC	CASSQGRGGPYF
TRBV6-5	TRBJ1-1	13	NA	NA	TGTGCCAGCAGTTTTGGACAGCTTTCTGAAGCTTTCTTT	CASSFGQLSEAFF
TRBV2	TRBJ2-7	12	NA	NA	TGTGCCAGCAGTGCAGTTCGTTACGAGCAGTACTTC	CASSAVRYEQYF
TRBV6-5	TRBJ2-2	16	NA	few	TGTGCCAGCAGTTACTCGTTCATTACGAACACCGGGGAGCTGTTTTTT	CASSYSFITNTGELFF
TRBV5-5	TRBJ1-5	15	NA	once	TGTGCCAGCAGCTTTCTCGGCTTGTCCAATCAGCCCCAGCATTTT	CASSFLGLSNQPQHF
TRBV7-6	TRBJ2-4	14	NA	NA	TGTGCCAGCAGCTTAGGATCCCCCGGAGACATTCAGTACTTC	CASSLGSPGDIQYF